These 5 T cell receptor beta chains were all obtained from the same sample, sequenced in a study of T cell responses to AZD1222 COVID-19 vaccine. The method was immunoSEQ multiplex PCR; TCRdb's version includes in-frame clones alone and lacks a portion of them. The sample yields approximately 110,000 clones, more than 90% seen once. The material sequenced was peripheral blood, taken on day 0 of AZD1222 vaccination. The source is an adult in good health.

J is TRBJ2-1 and V is TRBV14, with 7 bases that match TRBD1. CDR1 SGHDN and CDR2 FVKESK come from the germline V gene. The ends lost 4 bases at V and 9 bases at J; junction bases unmatched: 6. The CDR3 covers 13 residues. For the CDR3, the DNA is TGTGCCAGCAGCCGAACAGGGGTAGGTGAGCAGTTCTTC. It specifies CASSRTGVGEQFF.

This chain joins TRBV5-6 and TRBJ2-5, with D hard to call. Trimming pared 3 bases from V and 0 bases from J, leaving 9 bases between. Germline lookup yields CDR1 SGHDT and CDR2 YYEEEE. This CDR3 has 14 residues. The CDR3 spells CASSSDTYQETQYF. The CDR3 region has the DNA TGTGCCAGCAGCTCCGACACGTACCAAGAGACCCAGTACTTC.

The V gene is TRBV18, the J gene TRBJ1-1, with D possibly being TRBD1 (6 bases). Germline-derived CDR1 and CDR2 are KGHSH and LQKENI. Trimming cost V 5 bases and J 0 bases, with 13 bases left between them. The CDR3 loop spans 15 amino acids. The CDR3 region has the DNA TGTGCCAGCTCAAGATCAGGGGTGGTGAACACTGAAGCTTTCTTT. Its protein is CASSRSGVVNTEAFF.

The chain joins TRBV3-1 (or the pseudogene TRBV3-2) to TRBJ2-3; D is possibly TRBD1 (5 bases). This CDR3 is 17 amino acids long. Germline loops: CDR1 LGHDT, CDR2 YNNKEL (reference sequence). V was shortened by 0 bases and J by 6 bases, with 19 bases between the two germline ends. The CDR3 bases are TGTGCCAGCAGCCAAGAGGGGTTTAGGGCAGGGCGGGATACGCAGTATTTT. It codes for CASSQEGFRAGRDTQYF.

This chain uses TRBV3-1 (or the pseudogene TRBV3-2) with TRBJ2-3, with D hard to call. Germline CDR1 and CDR2: LGHDT and YNNKEL (reference sequence). The length of the CDR3 is 15 residues. Trimming left V 1 base short and J 2 bases short, with 10 bases between. The CDR3, as DNA: TGTGCCAGCAGCCAAGGACTGCGCTCCACAGATACGCAGTATTTT. The encoded protein is CASSQGLRSTDTQYF.